The clone carrying this T cell receptor (beta chain) was observed a few times. RNA transcripts provided the source from which TCR beta CDR3 regions were amplified. Using the HTBI primer set, a first-round RT-PCR was run on the TCR CDR3. TCRdb re-derived calls from the multiplex PCR reads in MiXCR, one entry per CDR3 protein. The sample contains approximately 870,000 distinct CDR3 sequences, approximately 40% of which appear only once. These data come from a study of T cells in Graves' hyperthyroidism and ophthalmopathy. CDR3 length: 14 amino acids. V was clipped by 7 bases and J by 0 bases, with 10 bases between them. Germline V CDR1 and CDR2: SGHTA, FQGNSA.

The sequence came from a young man with Graves' hyperthyroidism. The chain links TRBV7-2 to TRBJ1-3; D is ambiguous. Sequenced material: blood. Here the CDR3 reads CASNAGSSGNTIYF. CDR3 DNA sequence: TGTGCCAGCAACGCCGGTAGCTCTGGAAACACCATATATTTT. Based on the CDR3 plus reference TRBV7-2 and TRBJ1-3, the full variable domain is GAGVSQSPSNKVTEKGKDVELRCDPISGHTALYWYRQSLGQGLEFLIYFQGNSAPDKSGLPSDRFSAERTGGSVSTLTIQRTQQEDSAVYLCASNAGSSGNTIYFGEGSWLTVV.